These T cell receptor beta chains were read from a single sample in a study of T-cell memory formation after mild COVID-19. Each CDR3 protein gets one entry after TCRdb re-called the 5' RACE reads with MiXCR. This table holds about 170,000 distinct CDR3 sequences, roughly 13% found once. Sequencing was performed on PBMCs or a T cell subset sorted from them (not recorded which). The origin of the receptors is a man younger than 30 who had mild COVID-19 (a few samples of this study predate the infection). Cell type and time point are not known. The CDR3 runs from the conserved cysteine through the conserved F or W. Fields, in order: D gene, clone size, J gene, V gene, CDR3 protein, CDR3 DNA. A D gene is named only where the DNA matches it firmly. Size is stated for part of the rows, as once, few or many counts, or as a class when the clone is expanded.

NA,many,TRBJ2-3,TRBV7-3,CASSLKVQPDTQYF,TGTGCCAGCAGCTTAAAGGTCCAGCCAGATACGCAGTATTTT
TRBD2,NA,TRBJ2-1,TRBV7-9,CASSLAPGTSGGASYNEQFF,TGTGCCAGCAGCTTAGCCCCCGGGACTAGCGGGGGGGCATCCTACAATGAGCAGTTCTTC
TRBD2,NA,TRBJ2-3,TRBV4-1,CASSLRGLADTQYF,TGCGCCAGCAGCCTCCGAGGACTAGCAGATACGCAGTATTTT
NA,NA,TRBJ2-5,TRBV4-3,CASSQEPAGQGETQYF,TGCGCCAGCAGCCAAGAACCGGCGGGGCAGGGAGAGACCCAGTACTTC
TRBD1,NA,TRBJ2-5,TRBV5-1,CASTPDRDQETQYF,TGCGCCAGCACTCCCGACAGGGACCAAGAGACCCAGTACTTC
NA,few,TRBJ2-2,TRBV13,CASRDLGQRTGELFF,TGTGCCAGCAGAGATCTGGGGCAGCGCACCGGGGAGCTGTTTTTT
NA,many,TRBJ1-2,TRBV7-2,CASSLESGYTGYTF,TGTGCCAGCAGCTTAGAATCGGGGTATACTGGCTACACCTTC
TRBD1,NA,TRBJ1-6,TRBV20-1,CSARVGGDHNSPLHF,TGCAGTGCTAGAGTAGGGGGCGATCATAATTCACCCCTCCACTTT
TRBD2,NA,TRBJ2-5,TRBV30,CAWSGLAGASRGETQYF,TGTGCCTGGAGTGGACTAGCGGGGGCTTCGCGGGGGGAGACCCAGTACTTC
NA,few,TRBJ1-5,TRBV15,CATSRDPTGRSNQPQHF,TGTGCCACCAGCAGAGATCCCACAGGGAGGAGCAATCAGCCCCAGCATTTT
TRBD1,few,TRBJ1-3,TRBV19,CASDRGQRISGNTIYF,TGTGCCTCTGACCGGGGACAGAGGATCTCTGGAAACACCATATATTTT
NA,NA,TRBJ2-5,TRBV7-3,CASSLNSQETQYF,TGTGCCAGCAGCTTAAACAGCCAAGAGACCCAGTACTTC
NA,NA,TRBJ1-4,TRBV28,CASSRTFLSVATNEKLFF,TGTGCCAGCAGTCGAACCTTTTTATCGGTTGCAACTAATGAAAAACTGTTTTTT
TRBD1,few,TRBJ2-3,TRBV9,CASSASYAPGQAEYF,TGTGCCAGCAGCGCCAGCTACGCGCCGGGACAGGCGGAGTATTTT
NA,NA,TRBJ2-5,TRBV7-2,CASSLTGYGRGGTQYF,TGTGCCAGCAGCTTAACGGGTTATGGCCGTGGAGGGACCCAGTACTTC
NA,many,TRBJ2-3,TRBV5-1,CASRFLSGSDTQYF,TGCGCCAGCAGATTTCTTTCGGGATCCGATACGCAGTATTTT
NA,NA,TRBJ2-2,TRBV7-6,CASSGQMGNTGELFF,TGTGCCAGCAGCGGCCAGATGGGGAACACCGGGGAGCTGTTTTTT
NA,few,TRBJ2-1,TRBV14,CASSQGGTIYNEQFF,TGTGCCAGCAGCCAAGGAGGGACAATCTACAATGAGCAGTTCTTC
NA,NA,TRBJ1-5,TRBV2,CASSESTVQPQHF,TGTGCCAGCAGTGAATCTACGGTGCAGCCCCAGCATTTT
TRBD2,NA,TRBJ2-7,TRBV18,CASSPASGARYEQYF,TGTGCCAGCTCACCAGCTAGCGGGGCCCGGTACGAGCAGTACTTC
NA,NA,TRBJ1-4,TRBV7-2,CASSLDRGPEKLFF,TGTGCCAGCAGCTTAGACCGGGGCCCTGAAAAACTGTTTTTT
NA,few,TRBJ2-7,TRBV12-3/TRBV12-4,CASSLELGHEQYF,TGTGCCAGCAGTTTAGAACTGGGACACGAGCAGTACTTC
NA,few,TRBJ1-4,TRBV5-1,CASSPNGGSFNEKLFF,TGCGCCAGCAGCCCCAATGGGGGGAGTTTCAATGAAAAACTGTTTTTT
NA,few,TRBJ2-7,TRBV20-1,CSASPRPSSYEQYF,TGCAGTGCTAGCCCCAGGCCTAGCTCCTACGAGCAGTACTTC
NA,NA,TRBJ2-5,TRBV4-2,CASSQEFRRGTQYF,TGTGCCAGCAGCCAAGAGTTTAGAAGAGGGACCCAGTACTTC
NA,NA,TRBJ2-2,TRBV9,CASSVQGSGELFF,TGTGCCAGCAGCGTGCAGGGGTCAGGGGAGCTGTTTTTT
NA,few,TRBJ2-7,TRBV27,CASSFSNSYEQYF,TGTGCCAGCAGTTTCAGCAACTCCTACGAGCAGTACTTC
NA,NA,TRBJ2-1,TRBV5-1,CASSHSDSYNEQFF,TGCGCCAGCAGTCACTCCGATTCCTACAATGAGCAGTTCTTC
NA,few,TRBJ1-2,TRBV9,CASSVDPTPDYGYTF,TGTGCCAGCAGCGTAGATCCCACCCCCGACTATGGCTACACCTTC
TRBD1,few,TRBJ2-3,TRBV7-2,CASSLDPGGAHTQYF,TGTGCCAGCAGCTTAGATCCAGGGGGCGCTCATACGCAGTATTTT
NA,NA,TRBJ2-3,TRBV20-1,CSARDLAATGTDTQYF,TGCAGTGCTAGAGATTTGGCAGCCACAGGCACAGATACGCAGTATTTT
TRBD2,few,TRBJ2-3,TRBV5-5,CASSRGELTSTDTQYF,TGTGCCAGCAGCCGGGGGGAACTTACTAGCACAGATACGCAGTATTTT
NA,NA,TRBJ2-5,TRBV11-2,CASSSRGVTQYF,TGTGCCAGCAGCTCACGGGGAGTGACCCAGTACTTC
TRBD1,NA,TRBJ1-2,TRBV11-2,CASTKNPGQGYGYTF,TGTGCCAGCACCAAAAACCCGGGACAGGGGTACGGCTACACCTTC
NA,few,TRBJ1-4,TRBV20-1,CSARAGLNEKLFF,TGCAGTGCTAGGGCAGGTCTTAATGAAAAACTGTTTTTT
TRBD1,NA,TRBJ2-7,TRBV7-2,CASSTTRQGNYEQYF,TGTGCCAGCAGCACGACCCGACAGGGAAACTACGAGCAGTACTTC
NA,many,TRBJ2-3,TRBV9,CASSVNGVSDTQYF,TGTGCCAGCAGCGTGAACGGGGTCTCAGATACGCAGTATTTT
NA,NA,TRBJ1-6,TRBV9,CASSVAWGGGNSPLHF,TGTGCCAGCAGCGTAGCTTGGGGGGGAGGCAATTCACCCCTCCACTTT
NA,NA,TRBJ2-2,TRBV29-1,CSVESVSHTGELFF,TGCAGCGTTGAATCTGTTTCTCACACCGGGGAGCTGTTTTTT
TRBD1,NA,TRBJ1-6,TRBV3-1,CASSQMGQGGSPLHF,TGTGCCAGCAGCCAAATGGGACAGGGAGGGTCACCCCTCCACTTT
NA,few,TRBJ1-5,TRBV20-1,CSARDARGGSNQPQHF,TGCAGTGCTAGAGATGCCAGGGGAGGTAGCAATCAGCCCCAGCATTTT
TRBD2,NA,TRBJ2-3,TRBV7-3,CASSLMFGTRTDTQYF,TGTGCCAGCAGCTTAATGTTCGGGACTAGGACAGATACGCAGTATTTT
NA,NA,TRBJ2-3,TRBV19,CASKGTPDTQYF,TGTGCCAGTAAGGGGACCCCAGATACGCAGTATTTT
TRBD1,few,TRBJ2-3,TRBV20-1,CSARKQGAGPTDTQYF,TGCAGTGCGAGGAAACAGGGGGCAGGGCCCACAGATACGCAGTATTTT
NA,few,TRBJ2-7,TRBV7-3,CASSSQGGNEQYF,TGTGCCAGCAGCTCACAGGGTGGGAACGAGCAGTACTTC
NA,NA,TRBJ2-1,TRBV7-3,CASRKGGLNNEQFF,TGTGCCAGCAGAAAGGGGGGACTTAACAATGAGCAGTTCTTC
TRBD1,NA,TRBJ1-2,TRBV7-2,CASSFDRGLYGYTF,TGTGCCAGCAGCTTTGACAGGGGCCTCTATGGCTACACCTTC
TRBD2,NA,TRBJ2-5,TRBV4-3,CASSQGLAGQTQYF,TGCGCCAGCAGCCAAGGTCTAGCGGGGCAAACCCAGTACTTC
NA,few,TRBJ1-1,TRBV7-9,CASSFGTLNTEAFF,TGTGCCAGCAGCTTTGGCACCTTGAACACTGAAGCTTTCTTT
TRBD2,NA,TRBJ2-1,TRBV4-2,CASSRPGLEDNEQFF,TGTGCCAGCAGCCGACCGGGACTAGAGGACAATGAGCAGTTCTTC
TRBD1,few,TRBJ2-5,TRBV5-1,CASSGQDQETQYF,TGCGCCAGCAGTGGACAGGACCAAGAGACCCAGTACTTC
NA,NA,TRBJ2-3,TRBV7-2,CASIPGSHTDTQYF,TGTGCCAGCATCCCGGGGAGCCATACAGATACGCAGTATTTT
TRBD1,few,TRBJ1-6,TRBV7-6,CASSLGQGAHSPLHF,TGTGCCAGCAGCTTAGGACAGGGGGCGCATTCACCCCTCCACTTT
NA,many,TRBJ2-5,TRBV20-1,CSARGRGAHNALETQYF,TGCAGTGCTAGAGGCAGGGGCGCCCACAATGCGCTGGAGACCCAGTACTTC
NA,NA,TRBJ2-1,TRBV20-1,CSALSPAVIDEQFF,TGCAGTGCCCTTTCCCCAGCTGTGATCGATGAGCAGTTCTTC